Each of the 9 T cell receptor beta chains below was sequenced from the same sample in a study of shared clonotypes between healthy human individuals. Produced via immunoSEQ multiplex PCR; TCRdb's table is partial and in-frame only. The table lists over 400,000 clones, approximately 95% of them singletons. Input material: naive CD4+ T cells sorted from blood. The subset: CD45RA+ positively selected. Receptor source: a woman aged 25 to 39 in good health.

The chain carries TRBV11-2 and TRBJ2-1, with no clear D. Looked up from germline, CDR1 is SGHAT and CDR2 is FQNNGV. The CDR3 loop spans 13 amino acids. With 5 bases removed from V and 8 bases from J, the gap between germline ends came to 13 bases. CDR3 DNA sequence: TGTGCCAGCAGCCGGCGGCTAGACGATGAGCAGTTCTTC. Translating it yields CASSRRLDDEQFF.

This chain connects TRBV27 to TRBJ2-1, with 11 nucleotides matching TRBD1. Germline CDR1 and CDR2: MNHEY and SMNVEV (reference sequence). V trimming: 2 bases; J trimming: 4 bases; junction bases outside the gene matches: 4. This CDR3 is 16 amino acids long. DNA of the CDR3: TGTGCCAGCAGTTTACCCGGGACAGGGGGTTACAATGAGCAGTTCTTC. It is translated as CASSLPGTGGYNEQFF.

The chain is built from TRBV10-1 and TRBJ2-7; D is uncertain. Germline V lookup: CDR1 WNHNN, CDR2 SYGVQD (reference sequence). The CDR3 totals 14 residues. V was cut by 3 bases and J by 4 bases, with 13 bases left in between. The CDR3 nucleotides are TGCGCCAGCAGTGAAGACATTCCACCGTACGAGCAGTACTTC. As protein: CASSEDIPPYEQYF.

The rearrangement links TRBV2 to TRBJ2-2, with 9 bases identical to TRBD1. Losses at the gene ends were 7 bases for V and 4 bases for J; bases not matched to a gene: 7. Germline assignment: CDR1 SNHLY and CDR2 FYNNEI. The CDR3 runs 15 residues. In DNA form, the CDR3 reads TGTGCCAGCACCTACAGGGGGCTCGGCACCGGGGAGCTGTTTTTT. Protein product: CASTYRGLGTGELFF.

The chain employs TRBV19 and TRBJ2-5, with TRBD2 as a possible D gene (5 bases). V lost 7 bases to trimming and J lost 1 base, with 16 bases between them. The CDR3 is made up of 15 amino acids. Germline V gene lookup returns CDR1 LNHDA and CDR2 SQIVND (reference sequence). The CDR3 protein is CASKQRGRGQETQYF. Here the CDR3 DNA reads TGTGCCAGTAAGCAACGTGGACGGGGCCAAGAGACCCAGTACTTC.

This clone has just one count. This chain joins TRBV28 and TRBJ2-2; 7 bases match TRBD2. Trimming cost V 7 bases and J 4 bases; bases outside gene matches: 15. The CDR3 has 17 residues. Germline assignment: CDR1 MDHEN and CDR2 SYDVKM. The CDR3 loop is CASTPSGPGLFTGELFF. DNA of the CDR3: TGTGCCAGCACCCCATCCGGACCGGGACTATTCACCGGGGAGCTGTTTTTT.

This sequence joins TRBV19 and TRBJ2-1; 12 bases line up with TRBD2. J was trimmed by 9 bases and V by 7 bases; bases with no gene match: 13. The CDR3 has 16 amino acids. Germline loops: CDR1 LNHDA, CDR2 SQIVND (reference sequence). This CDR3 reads CASTQLAGGPSGEQFF. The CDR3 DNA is TGTGCCAGTACCCAACTAGCGGGAGGCCCGTCGGGTGAGCAGTTCTTC.

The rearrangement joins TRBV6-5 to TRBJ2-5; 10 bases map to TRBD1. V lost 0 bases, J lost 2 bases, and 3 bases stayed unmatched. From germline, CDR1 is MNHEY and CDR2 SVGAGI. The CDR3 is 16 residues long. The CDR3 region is CASSYSTGQGQETQYF. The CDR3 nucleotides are TGTGCCAGCAGTTACTCCACGGGACAGGGGCAAGAGACCCAGTACTTC.

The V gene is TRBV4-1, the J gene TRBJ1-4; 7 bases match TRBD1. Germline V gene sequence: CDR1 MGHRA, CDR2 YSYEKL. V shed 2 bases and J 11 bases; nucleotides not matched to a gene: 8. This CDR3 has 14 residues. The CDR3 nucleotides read TGCGCCAGCAGCCAATGGCAGGGGGAAGGTAAACTGTTTTTT. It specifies CASSQWQGEGKLFF.